Presented here are 11 T cell receptor beta chains from one specimen sequenced in a study of T cells in Graves' hyperthyroidism and ophthalmopathy. TCR beta CDR3 regions were amplified from RNA. An initial round of RT-PCR targeting the TCR CDR3 relied on the HTBI primer set. MiXCR was run by TCRdb on the multiplex PCR reads, yielding one entry per CDR3 protein. In the table there are 600,000 or so distinct CDR3 sequences, about 15% of which are singletons. Material for sequencing was blood. These receptors all come from a woman in her forties or fifties with Graves' ophthalmopathy.

In this sample, this clonotype turned up a few times. The chain carries TRBV19 and TRBJ1-2; unclear D gene. From germline, CDR1 is LNHDA and CDR2 SQIVND (reference sequence). The CDR3 loop spans 11 amino acids. The V and J ends lost 5 bases and 5 bases respectively, with 6 bases between them. The CDR3 here is CASSWQYGYTF. The CDR3, as DNA: TGTGCCAGTAGTTGGCAGTATGGCTACACCTTC.

This clonotype was recorded at least ten times. J is TRBJ2-2 and V is TRBV5-6, with D tentatively TRBD2 (5 bases). Trimming stripped 1 base from V and 3 bases from J, with 19 bases between. Per the germline V gene, CDR1 is SGHDT and CDR2 is YYEEEE. This CDR3 region has 18 residues. The CDR3 DNA is TGTGCCAGCAGCTTGAGTGGAGCGAACGGAGGATACACCGGGGAGCTGTTTTTT. Translated: CASSLSGANGGYTGELFF. The variable domain in full, completed from reference TRBV5-6 and TRBJ2-2, reads DAGVTQSPTHLIKTRGQQVTLRCSPKSGHDTVSWYQQALGQGPQFIFQYYEEEERQRGNFPDRFSGHQFPNYSSELNVNALLLGDSALYLCASSLSGANGGYTGELFFGEGSRLTVL.

There are a few counts of this clonotype. The chain uses TRBV7-8 and TRBJ2-2; D may match TRBD1 or TRBD2 (7 bases each). Germline V CDR1 and CDR2: SGHVS, FQNEAQ. V was clipped by 0 bases and J by 6 bases, with 11 bases between them. This CDR3 has 15 amino acids. CDR3 protein: CASSLASGGAGELFF. The CDR3 DNA is TGTGCCAGCAGCTTAGCTTCAGGGGGGGCCGGGGAGCTGTTTTTT.

The chain recombines TRBV19 with TRBJ1-3; 8 nucleotides match TRBD1. This CDR3 spans 15 amino acids. Germline V CDR1 and CDR2: LNHDA, SQIVND (reference sequence). V was clipped by 6 bases and J by 2 bases; unmatched bases: 6. The CDR3 loop is CASRQDRGPGNTIYF. CDR3 in DNA: TGTGCCAGTAGGCAAGACAGGGGACCTGGAAACACCATATATTTT. The variable domain in full, with the rest retrieved from reference TRBV19 and TRBJ1-3, is DGGITQSPKYLFRKEGQNVTLSCEQNLNHDAMYWYRQDPGQGLRLIYYSQIVNDFQKGDIAEGYSVSREKKESFPLTVTSAQKNPTAFYLCASRQDRGPGNTIYFGEGSWLTVV.

This clonotype was picked up many times. The rearrangement joins TRBV11-2 to TRBJ2-1; tentatively, D is TRBD2 (7 bases). V was clipped by 5 bases and J by 0 bases, with 23 bases between them. The CDR3 runs 19 residues. Germline CDR1 is SGHAT and CDR2 is FQNNGV. CDR3 residues: CASSPTETGGHISYNEQFF. CDR3 DNA: TGTGCCAGCAGCCCCACCGAGACGGGGGGCCACATCTCCTACAATGAGCAGTTCTTC.

This clonotype was found many times. This chain uses TRBV6-1 with TRBJ2-1, with D perhaps TRBD1 or TRBD2 (5 bases each). V shed 5 bases and J shed 8 bases, with 13 bases lying between them. CDR3 length: 13 amino acids. Germline V gene data show CDR1 as MNHNS and CDR2 as SASEGT. The CDR3 loop is CASSSGTRDEQFF. The CDR3 DNA is TGTGCCAGCAGTTCAGGGACGCGGGATGAGCAGTTCTTC.

The sample holds a few counts of this clonotype. The chain employs TRBV7-3 and TRBJ2-5; D may be TRBD1 or TRBD2 (5 bases each). This CDR3 region has 16 residues. Germline loops: CDR1 SGHTA, CDR2 FQGTGA. The V end was cut by 1 base, the J end by 4 bases, with 16 bases between. DNA for the CDR3: TGTGCCAGCAGCTTAAAGGGACCCTCCAAAGTAGAGACCCAGTACTTC. Translation gives CASSLKGPSKVETQYF.

The chain uses TRBV6-6 and TRBJ1-3; the D is unclear. Trimming cost V 0 bases and J 0 bases, with 12 bases left between them. The CDR3 runs to 17 residues. Germline V gene sequence: CDR1 MNHNY, CDR2 SVGAGI (reference sequence). CDR3: CASSYSIGVRSGNTIYF. In nucleotides, the CDR3 is TGTGCCAGCAGTTACTCGATCGGGGTCCGCTCTGGAAACACCATATATTTT.

The chain recombines TRBV9 with TRBJ2-1; TRBD2 agrees at 7 bases. This CDR3 contains 17 residues. CDR1 is SGDLS, CDR2 YYNGEE, per germline. Trimming took 2 bases from V and 1 from J; bases not matched to a gene: 9. CDR3 in amino acids: CASSVSLAGASYNEQFF. CDR3 bases: TGTGCCAGCAGCGTTTCTTTGGCGGGAGCGTCCTACAATGAGCAGTTCTTC.

The table lists this clonotype with many counts. This chain uses TRBV7-3 with TRBJ2-3; 7 nucleotides align to TRBD2. The J segment lost 4 bases and the V segment lost 0 bases, leaving 4 bases of the junction unmatched. This CDR3 spans 15 amino acids. Germline CDR1 and CDR2: SGHTA and FQGTGA. CDR3 residues: CASSLTGGSSDTQYF. The DNA of the CDR3 is TGTGCCAGCAGCTTAACTGGCGGGAGCTCAGATACGCAGTATTTT.

This clonotype was seen repeatedly, ten times or more. The chain joins TRBV4-2 to TRBJ2-7; TRBD1 might be the D (5 bases). This CDR3 comprises 15 residues. CDR1 is LGHNA, CDR2 YNFKEQ, per germline. V shed 1 base and J shed 2 bases, with 12 bases lying between them. The CDR3 is CASSQGQRDPYEQYF. The CDR3 region has the DNA TGTGCCAGCAGCCAAGGACAGCGAGATCCCTACGAGCAGTACTTC.